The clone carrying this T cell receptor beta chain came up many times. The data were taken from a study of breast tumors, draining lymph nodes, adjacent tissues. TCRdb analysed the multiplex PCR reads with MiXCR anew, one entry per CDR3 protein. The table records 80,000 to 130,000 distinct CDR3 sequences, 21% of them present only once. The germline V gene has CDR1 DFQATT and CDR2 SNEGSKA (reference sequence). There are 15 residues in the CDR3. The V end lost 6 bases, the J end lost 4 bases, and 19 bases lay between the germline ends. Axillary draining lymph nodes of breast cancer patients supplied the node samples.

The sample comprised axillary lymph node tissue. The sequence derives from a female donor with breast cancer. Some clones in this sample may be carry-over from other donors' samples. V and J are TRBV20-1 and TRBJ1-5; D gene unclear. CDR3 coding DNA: TGCAGTGCGGCATTCTCAGTTAGGCCTAATCAGCCCCAGCATTTT. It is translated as CSAAFSVRPNQPQHF.